The clone carrying this T cell receptor beta chain was seen only a few times. TCRdb processed the 5' RACE reads anew with MiXCR; each CDR3 protein has one entry. The sample lists about 13,000 distinct CDR3 sequences; approximately 4% were seen once. Time point described: sample taken at primary tumor resection. The entry originates in a study of spatial heterogeneity in lung cancer. J gave up 3 bases and V 0 bases, and 5 bases lay outside the gene matches. Per the germline V gene, CDR1 is LGHNA and CDR2 is YSLEER. This CDR3 spans 15 amino acids. The chain combines TRBV4-3 with TRBJ2-7; 7 positions match TRBD2. The sequence derives from a male donor with early-stage non-small cell lung cancer. Here the sequenced sample was PBMCs, taken at surgery. The CDR3 DNA sequence: TGCGCCAGCAGCCAAGATTCCGGGAGGATCTACGAGCAGTACTTC. Translated: CASSQDSGRIYEQYF.